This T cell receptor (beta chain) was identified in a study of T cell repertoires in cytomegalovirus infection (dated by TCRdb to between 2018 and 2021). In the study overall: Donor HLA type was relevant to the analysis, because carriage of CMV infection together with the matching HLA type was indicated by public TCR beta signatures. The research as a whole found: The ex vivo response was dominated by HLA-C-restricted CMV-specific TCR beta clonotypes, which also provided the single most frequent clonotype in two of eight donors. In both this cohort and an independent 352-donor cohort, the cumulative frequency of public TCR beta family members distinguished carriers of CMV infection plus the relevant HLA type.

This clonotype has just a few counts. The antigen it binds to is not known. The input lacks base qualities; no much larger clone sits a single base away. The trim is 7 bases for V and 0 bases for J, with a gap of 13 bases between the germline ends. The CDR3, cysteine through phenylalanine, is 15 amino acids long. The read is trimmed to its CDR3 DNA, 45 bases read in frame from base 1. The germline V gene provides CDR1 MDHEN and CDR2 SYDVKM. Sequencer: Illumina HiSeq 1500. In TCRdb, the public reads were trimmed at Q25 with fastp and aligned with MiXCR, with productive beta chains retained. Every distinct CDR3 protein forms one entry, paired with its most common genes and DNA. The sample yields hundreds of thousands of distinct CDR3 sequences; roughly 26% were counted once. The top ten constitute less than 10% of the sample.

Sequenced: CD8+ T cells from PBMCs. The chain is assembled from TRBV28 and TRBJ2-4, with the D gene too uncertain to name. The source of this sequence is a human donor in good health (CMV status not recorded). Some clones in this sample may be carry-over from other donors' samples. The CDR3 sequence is CASKYPWGAKNIQYF. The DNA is TGTGCCAGCAAATACCCATGGGGAGCCAAAAACATTCAGTACTTC.